This entry lists 27 T cell receptor beta chains sequenced from one sample in a study of OX40 agonist ivuxolimab in advanced cancers. Some clones are missing from TCRdb's copy, which holds only in-frame ones; the method was immunoSEQ multiplex PCR. The sample includes about 46,000 clones, approximately 86% of them seen just once. The starting material was CD4+ or CD8+ T cells sorted from blood, obtained in a trial of the OX40 agonist ivuxolimab. These receptors were taken from an adult with an advanced solid tumor such as melanoma, head and neck, liver or kidney cancer.

This clone was detected only once. The chain links TRBV7-2 to TRBJ2-7, with 12 bases that match TRBD2. Germline V gives CDR1 SGHTA, CDR2 FQGNSA. The J segment lost 6 bases and the V segment lost 2 bases, leaving 5 bases of the junction unmatched. This CDR3 is 15 amino acids long. CDR3 protein: CASSLLAGGSSEQYF. The DNA of the CDR3 is TGTGCCAGCAGCTTACTAGCGGGGGGGAGCTCCGAGCAGTACTTC.

The gene calls are TRBV7-9 and TRBJ2-5; D uncertain. V was shortened by 0 bases and J by 5 bases, with 13 bases between the two germline ends. The CDR3 length is 15 residues. CDR1 and CDR2 (germline): SEHNR, FQNEAQ (reference sequence). The CDR3 bases are TGTGCCAGCAGCTTAGCGGAGACTGAAGGGGAGACCCAGTACTTC. Encoded protein: CASSLAETEGETQYF.

This clone is termed medium-sized. The chain couples TRBV11-2 to TRBJ1-1; D possibly corresponds to TRBD1 (5 bases). V was cut by 1 base and J by 0 bases, with 9 bases left in between. From germline, CDR1 is SGHAT and CDR2 FQNNGV. The CDR3 length is 15 residues. CDR3 loop: CASSLVQGLNTEAFF. Here the CDR3 DNA reads TGTGCCAGCAGCTTAGTTCAGGGTTTGAACACTGAAGCTTTCTTT.

The chain combines TRBV2 with TRBJ2-7; D might be TRBD2 (6 bases). Trimming stripped 1 base from V and 2 bases from J, with 15 bases between. Germline V gives CDR1 SNHLY, CDR2 FYNNEI. This CDR3 is 16 amino acids long. The CDR3 spells CASSEEGRELTYEQYF. DNA of the CDR3: TGTGCCAGCAGTGAAGAGGGGCGGGAACTAACCTACGAGCAGTACTTC.

Only one count was recorded for this clone. The chain is built from TRBV28 and TRBJ2-5; no reliable D call. The CDR3 is 14 amino acids. Deletions cut 5 bases from V and 1 base from J, with 11 bases between. CDR1 MDHEN and CDR2 SYDVKM come from the germline V gene. The CDR3 here is CASSEAVTQETQYF. The CDR3 region has the DNA TGTGCCAGCAGTGAAGCAGTGACCCAAGAGACCCAGTACTTC.

V is TRBV10-3 and J is TRBJ2-7; unclear D gene. CDR3 length equals 15 residues. The germline V gene encodes CDR1 ENHRY and CDR2 SYGVKD. V lost 2 bases, J lost 0 bases, and 11 bases lay in between. CDR3 coding DNA: TGTGCCATCAGTGAGGGACCGATCAGCTCCTACGAGCAGTACTTC. This codes for CAISEGPISSYEQYF.

The chain recombines TRBV7-9 with TRBJ2-3; D gene uncertain. Germline CDR1 and CDR2: SEHNR and FQNEAQ (reference sequence). Trimming stripped 7 bases from V and 5 bases from J, with 16 bases between. The CDR3 is 14 residues long. As DNA, the CDR3 is TGTGCCAGCAATCCCGACGCGAGGATAGATACGCAGTATTTT. This codes for CASNPDARIDTQYF.

This sequence joins TRBV2 and TRBJ2-5, with TRBD1 as a possible D gene (6 bases). V shed 4 bases and J shed 11 bases, with 23 bases lying between them. The CDR3 consists of 15 residues. Germline lookup yields CDR1 SNHLY and CDR2 FYNNEI. The CDR3 sequence: CASSGQTGSRFQQYF. CDR3 nucleotide sequence: TGTGCCAGCAGTGGGCAGACAGGTTCGCGCTTCCAGCAGTACTTC. The whole variable domain, remainder taken from reference TRBV2 and TRBJ2-5, is EPEVTQTPSHQVTQMGQEVILRCVPISNHLYFYWYRQILGQKVEFLVSFYNNEISEKSEIFDDQFSVERPDGSNFTLKIRSTKLEDSAMYFCASSGQTGSRFQQYFGPGTRLLVL.

The V gene is TRBV9, the J gene TRBJ2-2, with D maybe TRBD2 (6 bases). Trimming took off 0 bases at V and 0 bases at J, with 15 bases between the two ends. The length of the CDR3 is 18 residues. Per germline, CDR1 SGDLS and CDR2 YYNGEE. The CDR3: CASSVVGSGNPNTGELFF. Here the CDR3 DNA reads TGTGCCAGCAGCGTAGTTGGTAGCGGAAATCCGAACACCGGGGAGCTGTTTTTT. Full variable domain (remainder filled in from reference TRBV9 and TRBJ2-2): DSGVTQTPKHLITATGQRVTLRCSPRSGDLSVYWYQQSLDQGLQFLIQYYNGEERAKGNILERFSAQQFPDLHSELNLSSLELGDSALYFCASSVVGSGNPNTGELFFGEGSRLTVL.

This clone was seen only once. The chain links TRBV9 to TRBJ1-3, with D maybe TRBD1 (5 bases). CDR3 length: 14 amino acids. Trimming removed 7 bases from V and 4 bases from J, with 15 bases in between. Germline assignment: CDR1 SGDLS and CDR2 YYNGEE. The CDR3 DNA sequence: TGTGCCAGCTCTACGGGACCGCAAGGAAACACCATATATTTT. Translated, it gives CASSTGPQGNTIYF.

V gene TRBV5-8 combines with J gene TRBJ2-1; 8 positions match TRBD1. With 2 bases clipped from V and 4 bases from J, the junction kept 5 bases outside the gene matches. CDR1 is SGHTS and CDR2 is YDEGEE in the germline V gene. The CDR3 sequence is 15 residues long. CDR3: CASSFRTGIYNEQFF. The CDR3 region has the DNA TGTGCCAGCAGCTTTAGGACAGGGATATACAATGAGCAGTTCTTC.

This clone is a singleton in its sample. The CDR3 loop is CASGAVPSRQETQYF. The CDR3 bases are TGTGCCAGCGGCGCGGTACCTAGCAGGCAAGAGACCCAGTACTTC. The genes are TRBV6-6 and TRBJ2-5, with D possibly being TRBD2 (5 bases). In germline, CDR1 is MNHNY, CDR2 SVGAGI (reference sequence). CDR3 length: 15 residues. The V gene lost 8 bases and the J gene lost 2 bases, with 18 bases spanning the gap.

This clone was seen only once. J is TRBJ1-2 and V is TRBV4-1, with 12 bases that match TRBD1. Germline lookup yields CDR1 MGHRA and CDR2 YSYEKL. J gave up 8 bases and V 0 bases, and 10 bases lay outside the gene matches. CDR3 length: 17 residues. The CDR3 here is CASSQDQGDRGREGYTF. CDR3 DNA sequence: TGCGCCAGCAGCCAAGACCAAGGGGACAGGGGGCGGGAGGGCTACACCTTC.

CDR3 coding DNA: TGTGCCAGCAGCTTAGTGGGGGGAACTAATGAAAAACTGTTTTTT. This codes for CASSLVGGTNEKLFF. The chain links TRBV7-2 to TRBJ1-4, with D perhaps TRBD1 (5 bases). This CDR3 comprises 15 residues. V was pared by 1 base and J by 1 base, with 7 bases between. Germline V gene data show CDR1 as SGHTA and CDR2 as FQGNSA.

This rearrangement joins TRBV28 to TRBJ2-7; D is possibly TRBD2 (7 bases). Germline lookup yields CDR1 MDHEN and CDR2 SYDVKM. Trimming stripped 6 bases from V and 0 bases from J, with 15 bases between. The CDR3 is made up of 15 amino acids. The CDR3 loop is CASRQRDTSSYEQYF. CDR3 nucleotide sequence: TGTGCCAGCAGGCAGCGGGACACCAGCTCCTACGAGCAGTACTTC. The full variable domain, in which reference TRBV28 and TRBJ2-7 provide the parts outside the CDR3, is DVKVTQSSRYLVKRTGEKVFLECVQDMDHENMFWYRQDPGLGLRLIYFSYDVKMKEKGDIPEGYSVSREKKERFSLILESASTNQTSMYLCASRQRDTSSYEQYFGPGTRLTVT.

The chain has TRBV4-1 and TRBJ2-3; D may match TRBD1 or TRBD2 (5 bases each). The CDR3 loop spans 13 amino acids. From germline, CDR1 is MGHRA and CDR2 YSYEKL. V was clipped by 3 bases and J by 4 bases, with 8 bases between them. CDR3 residues: CASSHWDADTQYF. In DNA form, the CDR3 reads TGCGCCAGCAGCCACTGGGACGCAGATACGCAGTATTTT.

The chain carries TRBV5-6 and TRBJ2-3, with TRBD2 matching over 8 bases. The junction had 12 bases not matched to a gene; V was cut back by 4 bases and J by 8 bases. Germline V CDR1 and CDR2: SGHDT, YYEEEE. The CDR3 loop spans 15 amino acids. CDR3 sequence reads: CASSIIAGLAGTQYF. The CDR3, as DNA: TGTGCCAGCAGCATTATAGCGGGCCTAGCGGGTACGCAGTATTTT.

This chain joins TRBV10-1 and TRBJ2-2; 9 bases match TRBD2. With 7 bases clipped from V and 1 base from J, the junction kept 4 bases outside the gene matches. CDR1 and CDR2 (germline): WNHNN, SYGVQD (reference sequence). This CDR3 has 15 residues. Here the CDR3 DNA reads TGCGCCAGCAAAAATAGCGGGAGGAACACCGGGGAGCTGTTTTTT. It is translated as CASKNSGRNTGELFF.

This clone appeared a single time. The chain recombines TRBV14 with TRBJ2-1, with no clear D. The V gene's germline CDR1 is SGHDN and CDR2 FVKESK. V shed 2 bases and J shed 9 bases, with 8 bases lying between them. The CDR3 sequence is 12 residues long. CDR3 sequence reads: CASSQILGEQFF. CDR3 DNA sequence: TGTGCCAGCAGCCAAATTCTGGGTGAGCAGTTCTTC.

The rearrangement links TRBV5-5 to TRBJ2-7; D remains unclear. The germline V gene encodes CDR1 SGHKS and CDR2 YYEKEE (reference sequence). The CDR3 runs 15 residues. V shed 1 base and J shed 2 bases, with 13 bases lying between them. This CDR3 is CASSLIRSNAYEQYF. In DNA form, the CDR3 reads TGTGCCAGCAGCTTGATTCGGAGTAACGCCTACGAGCAGTACTTC.

The chain joins TRBV6-5 to TRBJ2-1; TRBD2 agrees at 8 bases. Germline lookup yields CDR1 MNHEY and CDR2 SVGAGI. J gave up 7 bases and V 0 bases, and 8 bases lay outside the gene matches. There are 16 residues in the CDR3. The DNA of the CDR3 is TGTGCCAGCAGTTACTCGGCGACGGGAGGGGGGAATGAGCAGTTCTTC. The encoded protein is CASSYSATGGGNEQFF.

CDR3 nucleotides: TGTGCCAGCAGCGCCCGACCTTTTGGCTATGGCTACACCTTC. Translating gives CASSARPFGYGYTF. The chain joins TRBV7-9 to TRBJ1-2; D ambiguous. Germline lookup yields CDR1 SEHNR and CDR2 FQNEAQ (reference sequence). The germline V and J ends were trimmed by 5 bases and 4 bases, with 14 bases remaining between them. This CDR3 is built from 14 residues.

The rearrangement uses TRBV27 and TRBJ2-1; 8 positions match TRBD1. The CDR3 covers 15 residues. V was clipped by 5 bases and J by 8 bases; unmatched bases: 11. Per the germline V gene, CDR1 is MNHEY and CDR2 is SMNVEV (reference sequence). This chain's CDR3 is CASSTGTGPRDEQFF. CDR3 DNA sequence: TGTGCCAGCAGTACGGGGACAGGCCCTAGGGATGAGCAGTTCTTC.

This clone appeared once. This sequence joins TRBV27 and TRBJ2-7; 10 bases match TRBD2. Germline loops: CDR1 MNHEY, CDR2 SMNVEV (reference sequence). The V gene end was trimmed by 5 bases and the J gene end by 4 bases; junction bases not matched to a gene: 8. CDR3 length equals 15 residues. The CDR3 DNA reads TGTGCCAGCAGTCCAAGCGGGGGGGCCCGATACGAGCAGTACTTC. Encoded protein: CASSPSGGARYEQYF.

The chain couples TRBV2 to TRBJ1-1; D is undetermined. This CDR3 comprises 13 residues. CDR1 and CDR2 from the germline V gene are SNHLY and FYNNEI. Trimming took off 5 bases at V and 6 bases at J, with 13 bases between the two ends. The CDR3 DNA follows: TGTGCCAGCAGTCGGACTGTAAGGGCTGAAGCTTTCTTT. Its translation is CASSRTVRAEAFF. Full variable domain (missing parts from reference TRBV2 and TRBJ1-1): EPEVTQTPSHQVTQMGQEVILRCVPISNHLYFYWYRQILGQKVEFLVSFYNNEISEKSEIFDDQFSVERPDGSNFTLKIRSTKLEDSAMYFCASSRTVRAEAFFGQGTRLTVV.

The chain uses TRBV7-6 and TRBJ2-1; D gene ambiguous. The CDR3 runs 15 residues. With 3 bases removed from V and 7 bases from J, the gap between germline ends came to 16 bases. The germline gives CDR1 SGHVS, CDR2 FNYEAQ. CDR3 DNA: TGTGCCAGCAGCTTTGGCCCCCCAGGTCATAATGAGCAGTTCTTC. This sequence encodes CASSFGPPGHNEQFF.

This clone was detected only once. The chain combines TRBV9 with TRBJ1-1; D ambiguous. The CDR3 length is 16 residues. V was trimmed by 9 bases and J by 0 bases, leaving 21 bases between them. Germline loops: CDR1 SGDLS, CDR2 YYNGEE. The DNA of the CDR3 is TGTGCCACCCGAAGTGTGCATGTCATCGTGAACACTGAAGCTTTCTTT. This encodes CATRSVHVIVNTEAFF.